This TCR beta chain was captured by sequencing in a study of T cell changes during pregnancy in multiple sclerosis. Measured with immunoSEQ multiplex PCR; TCRdb has only the in-frame clones, and not every one. The data show about 93,000 clones, about 92% seen once. This CDR3 spans 14 amino acids. Trimming cost V 7 bases and J 1 base; bases outside gene matches: 6. Germline assignment: CDR1 GTSNPN and CDR2 SVGIG (reference sequence). This chain uses TRBV30 with TRBJ1-2; 10 nucleotides line up with TRBD1. The material sequenced was peripheral blood, taken after pregnancy. The TCR was taken from a female donor with multiple sclerosis, enrolled in a pregnancy study. In nucleotides, the CDR3 is TGTGCCTCTTCTGGACAGGGGGATAACTATGGCTACACCTTC. This codes for CASSGQGDNYGYTF. Using reference TRBV30 and TRBJ1-2 for the parts outside the CDR3, the full variable domain is SQTIHQWPATLVQPVGSPLSLECTVEGTSNPNLYWYRQAAGRGLQLLFYSVGIGQISSEVPQNLSASRPQDRQFILSSKKLLLSDSGFYLCASSGQGDNYGYTFGSGTRLTVV.